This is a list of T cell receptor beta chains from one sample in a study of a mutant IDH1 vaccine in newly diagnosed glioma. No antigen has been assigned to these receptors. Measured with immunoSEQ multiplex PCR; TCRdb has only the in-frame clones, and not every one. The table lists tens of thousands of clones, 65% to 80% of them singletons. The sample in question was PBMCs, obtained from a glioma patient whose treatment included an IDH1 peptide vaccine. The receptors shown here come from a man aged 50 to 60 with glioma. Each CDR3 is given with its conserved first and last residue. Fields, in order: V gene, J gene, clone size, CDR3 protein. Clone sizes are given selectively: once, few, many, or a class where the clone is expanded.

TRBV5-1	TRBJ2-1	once	CASSPGQDYNEQFF
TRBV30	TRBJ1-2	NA	CAWSVLRGSYGYTF
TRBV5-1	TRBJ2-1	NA	CASSSGTGSYNEQFF
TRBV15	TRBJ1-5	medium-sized	CATSRGGGESNQPQHF
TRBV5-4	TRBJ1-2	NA	CASSLETLSHYTF
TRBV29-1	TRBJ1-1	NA	CSVKIGGTNTEAFF
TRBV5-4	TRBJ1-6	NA	CASSLGRDFSPLHF
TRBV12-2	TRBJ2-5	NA	CASRLSGQETQYF
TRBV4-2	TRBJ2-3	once	CASSQDISGGYSDTQYF
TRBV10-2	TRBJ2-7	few	CASGTVSLYEQYF
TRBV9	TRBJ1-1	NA	CASSFTDRETEAFF
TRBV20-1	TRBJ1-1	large	CSARVQGGAFF
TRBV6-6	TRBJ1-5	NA	CASSPNSNQPQHF
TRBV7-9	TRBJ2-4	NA	CASSFGGDSDIQYF
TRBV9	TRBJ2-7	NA	CASSVAGTVTYEQYF
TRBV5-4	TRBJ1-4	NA	CASSGDSEKLFF